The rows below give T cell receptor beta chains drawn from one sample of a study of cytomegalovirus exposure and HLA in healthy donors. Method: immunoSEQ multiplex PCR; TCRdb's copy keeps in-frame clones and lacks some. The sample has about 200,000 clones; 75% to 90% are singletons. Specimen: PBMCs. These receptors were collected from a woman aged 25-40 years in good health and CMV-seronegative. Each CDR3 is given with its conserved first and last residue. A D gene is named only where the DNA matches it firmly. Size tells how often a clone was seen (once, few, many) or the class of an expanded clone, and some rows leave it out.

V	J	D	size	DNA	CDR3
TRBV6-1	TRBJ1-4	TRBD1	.	TGTGCCAGCAGTGGACCTGGACAGGGTAGTGAAAAACTGTTTTTT	CASSGPGQGSEKLFF
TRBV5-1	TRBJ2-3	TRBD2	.	TGCGCCAGCAGCTTGGGTCCTAGCGGGGGGACAAATACGCAGTATTTT	CASSLGPSGGTNTQYF
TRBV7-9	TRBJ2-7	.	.	TGTGCCAGCAGCACGCCCTTACAGGGAGCGACCTACGAGCAGTACTTC	CASSTPLQGATYEQYF
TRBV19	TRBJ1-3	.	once	TGTGCCAGTAAGCCAGACAGGAGCTCTGGAAACACCATATATTTT	CASKPDRSSGNTIYF
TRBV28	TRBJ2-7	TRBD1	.	TGTGCCAGCAGTCTCGACAGGGGGCCTTACGAGCAGTACTTC	CASSLDRGPYEQYF
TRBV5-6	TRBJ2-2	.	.	TGTGCCAGCAGCCCCCGGTCCATAACCGGGGAGCTGTTTTTT	CASSPRSITGELFF
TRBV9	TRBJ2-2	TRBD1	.	TGTGCCAGCAGCGTGGGGACAGTCAACACCGGGGAGCTGTTTTTT	CASSVGTVNTGELFF
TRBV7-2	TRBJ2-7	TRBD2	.	TGTGCCAGCAGCTTTGGACTAGCGGGAGGTTCCTACGAGCAGTACTTC	CASSFGLAGGSYEQYF
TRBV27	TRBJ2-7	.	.	TGTGCCAGCAGTTCCACAGGGACCGCGCCCTTCTACGAGCAGTACTTC	CASSSTGTAPFYEQYF
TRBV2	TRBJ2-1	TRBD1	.	TGTGCCAGAGGGGGGGACAGGGGCAATGAGCAGTTCTTC	CARGGDRGNEQFF
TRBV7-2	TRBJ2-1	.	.	TGTGCCAGCAGCTTAACCATTGGCACTGAGCAGTTCTTC	CASSLTIGTEQFF
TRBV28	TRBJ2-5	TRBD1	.	TGTGCCAGCAGCGACAGGGGGGGAGAGACCCAGTACTTC	CASSDRGGETQYF
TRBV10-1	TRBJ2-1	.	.	TGCGCCAGCAGTCAGAATTTAGCGGAGTACAATGAGCAGTTCTTC	CASSQNLAEYNEQFF
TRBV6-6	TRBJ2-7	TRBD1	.	TGTGCCAGCAGTTACCCCGGACAGGGCGGCGAGCAGTACTTC	CASSYPGQGGEQYF
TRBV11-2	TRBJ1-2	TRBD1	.	TGTGCCAGCGGTATCGGGGGACAGGGGACGGGTGGCTACACCTTC	CASGIGGQGTGGYTF
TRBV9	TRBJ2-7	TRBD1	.	TGTGCCAGCAGCGTAGGAGGGGACAGATCCTACGAGCAGTACTTC	CASSVGGDRSYEQYF
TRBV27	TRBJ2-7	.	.	TGTGCCAGCAAACAGCGGTCCTCCTCCTACGAGCAGTACTTC	CASKQRSSSYEQYF
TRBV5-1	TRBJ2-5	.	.	TGCGCCAGCAGCCCGGCAGGGGGGCAGGAGACCCAGTACTTC	CASSPAGGQETQYF
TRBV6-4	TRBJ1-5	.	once	TGTGCCAGCAGGAGGGGGTCCCAGCCCCAGCATTTT	CASRRGSQPQHF
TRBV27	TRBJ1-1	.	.	TGTGCCAGCAGTTTTCGGGGGGTGGGGACTGAAGCTTTCTTT	CASSFRGVGTEAFF
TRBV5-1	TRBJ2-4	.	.	TGCGCCAGCAGCCTCCTACAGGGTGGGGGAAACATTCAGTACTTC	CASSLLQGGGNIQYF
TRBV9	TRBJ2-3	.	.	TGTGCCAGCAGCGTAGACGGGGTCACAGATACGCAGTATTTT	CASSVDGVTDTQYF
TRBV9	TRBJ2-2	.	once	TGTGCCAGCAGCGTAGTCGTAGACACCGGGGAGCTGTTTTTT	CASSVVVDTGELFF
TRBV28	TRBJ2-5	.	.	TGTGCCAGCACTAATCCCCAAGAGACCCAGTACTTC	CASTNPQETQYF
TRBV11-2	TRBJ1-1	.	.	TGTGCCAGCAGCTTATTCGTGGTCGGTCCTGAAGCTTTCTTT	CASSLFVVGPEAFF